A single sample gave rise to the 8 T cell receptor beta chains below, sequenced in a study of T cell responses to AZD1222 COVID-19 vaccine. Method: immunoSEQ multiplex PCR; TCRdb's copy keeps in-frame clones and lacks some. The sample has roughly 62,000 clones; 76% are singletons. The sample here was peripheral blood, taken on day 0 of AZD1222 vaccination. The receptors shown here come from an adult in good health.

The chain links TRBV7-2 to TRBJ2-3; TRBD1 might be the D (6 bases). V was pared by 1 base and J by 2 bases, with 10 bases between. The CDR3 has 15 residues. CDR1 SGHTA and CDR2 FQGNSA come from the germline V gene. The CDR3 DNA is TGTGCCAGCAGCTTAGGGGGGCCCACCACAGATACGCAGTATTTT. It is translated as CASSLGGPTTDTQYF.

This clone came up once. The chain is built from TRBV6-5 and TRBJ1-1; D remains ambiguous. Trimming took 0 bases from V and 8 from J, leaving 16 bases between them. From germline, CDR1 is MNHEY and CDR2 SVGAGI. The CDR3 spans 15 residues. The CDR3 spells CASSYSAIGFSEAFF. CDR3 DNA: TGTGCCAGCAGTTACTCGGCTATCGGGTTTTCGGAAGCTTTCTTT.

The rearrangement links TRBV4-1 to TRBJ1-1, with 8 bases identical to TRBD1. The germline gives CDR1 MGHRA, CDR2 YSYEKL. J was trimmed by 4 bases and V by 4 bases; bases with no gene match: 8. The CDR3 length is 15 residues. DNA for the CDR3: TGCGCCAGCAGCCCTCAGGGGGCTTTGGCCACTGAAGCTTTCTTT. Its protein is CASSPQGALATEAFF.

This chain joins TRBV7-2 and TRBJ1-3, with D unclear. Trimming shortened V by 5 bases and J by 1 base, and 9 bases separated the two germline ends. This CDR3 spans 14 amino acids. Germline V lookup: CDR1 SGHTA, CDR2 FQGNSA. For the CDR3, the DNA is TGTGCCAGCAGCCTGGTGGGGTCTGGAAACACCATATATTTT. Translated, it gives CASSLVGSGNTIYF.

V is TRBV15 and J is TRBJ1-2; the D is unclear. The CDR3 runs to 15 residues. Germline V CDR1 and CDR2: LNHNV, YYDKDF (reference sequence). V gave up 4 bases and J gave up 0 bases, with 12 bases separating them. The CDR3 DNA reads as TGTGCCACCAGCACTCAGGAGGGCTCTAACTATGGCTACACCTTC. Translation: CATSTQEGSNYGYTF.

The rearrangement joins TRBV4-1 to TRBJ1-6; a weak D match, TRBD1 (6 bases). V was cut by 1 base and J by 9 bases, with 13 bases left in between. Germline V CDR1 and CDR2: MGHRA, YSYEKL. The CDR3 covers 15 residues. The CDR3 coding sequence is TGCGCCAGCAGCCAAGGCAGGAGGGGGATTTCACCCCTCCACTTT. Amino acid sequence: CASSQGRRGISPLHF.

V is TRBV7-2 and J is TRBJ1-2; D is ambiguous. This CDR3 contains 11 residues. Trimming left V 8 bases short and J 2 bases short, with 6 bases between. The germline gives CDR1 SGHTA, CDR2 FQGNSA. The CDR3 spells CASERNYGYTF. DNA of the CDR3: TGTGCCAGCGAGAGAAACTATGGCTACACCTTC.

The chain joins TRBV7-2 to TRBJ1-5, with a weak D call TRBD1 (5 bases). Germline CDR1 and CDR2: SGHTA and FQGNSA. The CDR3 covers 16 residues. The germline V and J ends were trimmed by 1 base and 4 bases, with 14 bases remaining between them. CDR3 region: CASSLGGAVGNQPQHF. Written as DNA, the CDR3 is TGTGCCAGCAGCTTAGGAGGGGCGGTGGGGAATCAGCCCCAGCATTTT.